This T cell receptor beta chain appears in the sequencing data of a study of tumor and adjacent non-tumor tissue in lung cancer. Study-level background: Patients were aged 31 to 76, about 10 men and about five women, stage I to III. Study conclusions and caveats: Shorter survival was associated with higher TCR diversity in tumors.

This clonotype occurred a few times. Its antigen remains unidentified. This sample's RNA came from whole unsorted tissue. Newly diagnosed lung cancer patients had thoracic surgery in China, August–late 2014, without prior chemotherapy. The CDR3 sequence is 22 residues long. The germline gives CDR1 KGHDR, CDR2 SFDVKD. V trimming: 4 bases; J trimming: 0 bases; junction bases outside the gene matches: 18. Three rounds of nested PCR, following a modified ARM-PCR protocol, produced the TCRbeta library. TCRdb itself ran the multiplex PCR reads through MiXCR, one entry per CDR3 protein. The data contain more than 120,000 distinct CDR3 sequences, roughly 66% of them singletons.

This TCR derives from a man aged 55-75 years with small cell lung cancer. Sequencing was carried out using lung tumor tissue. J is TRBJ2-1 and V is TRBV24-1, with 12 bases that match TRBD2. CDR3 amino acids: CATSDPSPETSGRGGSYNEQFF. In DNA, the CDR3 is TGTGCCACCAGTGACCCGTCCCCAGAGACTAGCGGGAGAGGGGGCTCCTACAATGAGCAGTTCTTC.